These T cell receptor beta chains were read from a single sample in a study of T cells in tumors after PD-1 blockade. Libraries were prepared by immunoSEQ multiplex PCR; TCRdb keeps only in-frame clonotypes and omits some of them. The sample lists some 66,000 clones; roughly 70% were seen once. This specimen consisted of PBMCs, obtained after anti-PD-1 treatment. The receptors here all came from a human donor with basal cell carcinoma. Both conserved end residues are part of each CDR3. D genes are given only for firm matches. Part of the rows lack a size; the others show once, few, many or a class for expanded clones.

CASSLARTSLYEQYF | TGTGCCAGCAGCTTGGCCAGGACTTCACTCTACGAGCAGTACTTC | 15 | TRBJ2-7 | TRBV5-5 | many | .
CAWSAGTGNTIYF | TGTGCCTGGAGTGCAGGGACTGGAAACACCATATATTTT | 13 | TRBJ1-3 | TRBV30 | . | .
CASSLMGADIIYNEQFF | TGTGCCAGCAGCTTAATGGGAGCGGACATTATTTACAATGAGCAGTTCTTC | 17 | TRBJ2-1 | TRBV7-8 | once | .
CASSLESAVGNIQYF | TGTGCCAGCAGCTTAGAATCTGCGGTCGGAAACATTCAGTACTTC | 15 | TRBJ2-4 | TRBV7-2 | . | .
CASRHQGQGRTEAFF | TGTGCCAGCAGGCACCAGGGACAGGGGAGAACTGAAGCTTTCTTT | 15 | TRBJ1-1 | TRBV7-9 | . | TRBD1
CASARGGGLSYEQYF | TGTGCTAGTGCCCGAGGGGGGGGACTCTCCTACGAGCAGTACTTC | 15 | TRBJ2-7 | TRBV12-5 | . | .
CASSSRLGENYGYTF | TGTGCCAGCAGCTCCCGACTGGGGGAAAACTATGGCTACACCTTC | 15 | TRBJ1-2 | TRBV5-5 | . | .
CASSYSLRVEQYF | TGTGCCAGCAGTTACTCTCTCCGGGTCGAGCAGTACTTC | 13 | TRBJ2-7 | TRBV6-6 | . | .
CASSLEASTYEQYF | TGCGCCAGCAGCTTGGAGGCGTCAACCTACGAGCAGTACTTC | 14 | TRBJ2-7 | TRBV5-1 | . | .
CAISHTTYEQYF | TGTGCCATCAGCCACACGACCTACGAGCAGTACTTC | 12 | TRBJ2-7 | TRBV10-3 | once | .
CASSLRRGPGNTEAFF | TGCGCCAGCAGCTTGCGGAGGGGGCCGGGGAACACTGAAGCTTTCTTT | 16 | TRBJ1-1 | TRBV5-1 | . | TRBD1
CASSMGWPFGNEQFF | TGTGCCAGTAGTATGGGGTGGCCTTTTGGGAATGAGCAGTTCTTC | 15 | TRBJ2-1 | TRBV19 | . | .
CASSLTGVEGSTEETQYF | TGTGCCAGCAGCTTAACAGGGGTTGAGGGTTCGACGGAAGAGACCCAGTACTTC | 18 | TRBJ2-5 | TRBV13 | few | TRBD1
CAWSETPGNTIYF | TGTGCCTGGAGTGAAACCCCTGGAAACACCATATATTTT | 13 | TRBJ1-3 | TRBV30 | . | .
CASSQVRRTDNEQFF | TGTGCCAGCAGCCAAGTTAGGAGGACGGACAATGAGCAGTTCTTC | 15 | TRBJ2-1 | TRBV14 | . | .
CSVASGGEQYF | TGCAGCGTTGCATCTGGGGGCGAGCAGTACTTC | 11 | TRBJ2-7 | TRBV29-1 | . | .
CASSLTSGGTYEQYF | TGTGCCAGCAGTTTAACTAGCGGGGGGACCTACGAGCAGTACTTC | 15 | TRBJ2-7 | TRBV7-2 | . | TRBD2
CASTRTGGNTGELFF | TGTGCCAGTACCAGGACAGGGGGCAACACCGGGGAGCTGTTTTTT | 15 | TRBJ2-2 | TRBV19 | . | TRBD1
CASSLTKTSGGRAGANVLTF | TGTGCCAGCAGTTTGACAAAGACTAGCGGGGGGAGGGCTGGGGCCAACGTCCTGACTTTC | 20 | TRBJ2-6 | TRBV27 | . | TRBD2
CATSRDTGTGSYEQYF | TGTGCCACCAGCAGGGATACCGGGACAGGTTCTTACGAGCAGTACTTC | 16 | TRBJ2-7 | TRBV15 | . | TRBD1
CASSIVGGWRTEAFF | TGTGCCAGTAGTATAGTCGGGGGATGGCGTACTGAAGCTTTCTTT | 15 | TRBJ1-1 | TRBV19 | . | .
CATSDLSPGQGRETQYF | TGTGCCACCAGTGATTTGTCCCCGGGACAGGGGAGAGAGACCCAGTACTTC | 17 | TRBJ2-5 | TRBV24-1 | . | TRBD1
CASRRPGNGDEKLFF | TGTGCCAGCAGACGACCAGGGAATGGCGATGAAAAACTGTTTTTT | 15 | TRBJ1-4 | TRBV27 | . | .
CASSSGPSGNTIYF | TGTGCCAGCAGCTCCGGGCCCTCTGGAAACACCATATATTTT | 14 | TRBJ1-3 | TRBV5-4 | . | .
CASSLDGGGWSEQFF | TGTGCCAGCAGCTTAGACGGCGGGGGCTGGAGTGAGCAGTTCTTC | 15 | TRBJ2-1 | TRBV7-2 | . | .
CASSSFLTSSQETQYF | TGCGCCAGCAGCTCATTTCTGACTAGCAGCCAAGAGACCCAGTACTTC | 16 | TRBJ2-5 | TRBV5-1 | few | TRBD2
CASSFNTGTGYGYTF | TGCGCCAGCAGCTTCAATACCGGGACAGGCTATGGCTACACCTTC | 15 | TRBJ1-2 | TRBV5-1 | few | TRBD1
CASSEAGYGYTF | TGTGCCAGTAGTGAGGCAGGATATGGCTACACCTTC | 12 | TRBJ1-2 | TRBV19 | . | .
CASSLVGARKERSGELFF | TGTGCCAGCAGTTTAGTAGGGGCGCGAAAAGAACGTTCCGGGGAGCTGTTTTTT | 18 | TRBJ2-2 | TRBV27 | . | .
CASSRQGQSYNEQFF | TGTGCCAGCAGTCGACAGGGCCAATCCTACAATGAGCAGTTCTTC | 15 | TRBJ2-1 | TRBV6-5 | few | TRBD1
CASSLETSNYGYTF | TGTGCCAGCAGTTTAGAGACATCTAACTATGGCTACACCTTC | 14 | TRBJ1-2 | TRBV28 | . | .
CSASPRGLNEKLFF | TGCAGTGCTAGTCCTCGGGGCCTTAATGAAAAACTGTTTTTT | 14 | TRBJ1-4 | TRBV20-1 | . | .
CASSLAIGYEQYF | TGTGCCAGCAGCTTGGCCATCGGCTACGAGCAGTACTTC | 13 | TRBJ2-7 | TRBV5-4 | . | .
CASSLTDRITEAFF | TGCGCCAGCAGCTTAACGGACAGAATCACTGAAGCTTTCTTT | 14 | TRBJ1-1 | TRBV5-1 | . | .
CASGSQSRGADTQYF | TGTGCTAGTGGTTCCCAGTCCCGGGGGGCTGATACGCAGTATTTT | 15 | TRBJ2-3 | TRBV12-5 | . | .
CASSLHGQGAYEQYF | TGTGCCAGCAGTTTACACGGACAGGGGGCCTACGAGCAGTACTTC | 15 | TRBJ2-7 | TRBV28 | . | TRBD1
CASSFRTGVYEQYF | TGCGCCAGCAGCTTCCGGACAGGCGTCTACGAGCAGTACTTC | 14 | TRBJ2-7 | TRBV5-1 | . | TRBD1
CASSSPGSSYEQYF | TGCGCCAGCAGCTCTCCAGGGAGCTCCTACGAGCAGTACTTC | 14 | TRBJ2-7 | TRBV5-1 | . | .
CASGSEQFF | TGTGCTAGTGGTTCTGAGCAGTTCTTC | 9 | TRBJ2-1 | TRBV12-5 | . | .
CARSQDGRGGAGEQYF | TGCGCCCGCAGCCAAGACGGGCGCGGGGGGGCGGGAGAGCAGTACTTC | 16 | TRBJ2-7 | TRBV4-1 | . | TRBD2
CASGEAFSYNSPLHF | TGTGCCAGCGGGGAGGCCTTCTCCTATAATTCACCCCTCCACTTT | 15 | TRBJ1-6 | TRBV2 | few | .
CASSEGVQGNEQFF | TGTGCCAGCAGTGAAGGCGTCCAGGGCAATGAGCAGTTCTTC | 14 | TRBJ2-1 | TRBV2 | . | .
CASRFTGQGGQPQHF | TGTGCCAGCCGGTTCACGGGACAGGGTGGCCAGCCCCAGCATTTT | 15 | TRBJ1-5 | TRBV27 | . | TRBD1
CASSQDPGQGYEQYF | TGTGCCAGCAGCCAAGATCCGGGACAGGGATACGAGCAGTACTTC | 15 | TRBJ2-7 | TRBV3-1/TRBV3-2 | once | TRBD1
CASSVGQIQETQYF | TGTGCCAGCAGTGTCGGGCAGATCCAAGAGACCCAGTACTTC | 14 | TRBJ2-5 | TRBV2 | . | .
CASSKNGDRGGTYEQYF | TGTGCCAGCAGCAAAAATGGAGACAGGGGGGGCACCTACGAGCAGTACTTC | 17 | TRBJ2-7 | TRBV21-1 | . | .
CASSVGANTGELFF | TGTGCCAGCAGCGTAGGTGCGAACACCGGGGAGCTGTTTTTT | 14 | TRBJ2-2 | TRBV9 | . | .
CASSHSTGGWQYF | TGTGCCAGCAGCCACTCGACAGGGGGGTGGCAGTACTTC | 13 | TRBJ2-7 | TRBV3-1/TRBV3-2 | . | TRBD1
CASSTGVETQYF | TGTGCCAGCAGTACAGGGGTGGAGACCCAGTACTTC | 12 | TRBJ2-5 | TRBV6-6 | . | TRBD1
CASSGRENTEAFF | TGTGCCAGCTCAGGTAGGGAGAACACTGAAGCTTTCTTT | 13 | TRBJ1-1 | TRBV18 | . | .
CASRGLAGMYF | TGTGCCAGCAGGGGACTAGCGGGGATGTATTTT | 11 | TRBJ2-3 | TRBV28 | . | TRBD2